These 16 T cell receptor beta chains came from one sample sequenced in a study of beta chain features in type 1 diabetes. These TCRs' antigens remain unknown. Expressed TCRB transcripts got sequenced, as all isolated RNA was reverse transcribed. The data were produced by immunoSEQ multiplex PCR, yet TCRdb's version contains in-frame clones alone and is incomplete. The sample shows 120,000 or so clones, 15% to 20% of them seen only once. Study-level points and caveats: Moderate but significant shortening of TCRB CDR3s was recorded in all four CD4+ subsets from Type 1 diabetes patients.

The sequenced sample consisted of central memory CD4+ T cells from blood. The receptors originated from a man between 18 and 35 years old with type 1 diabetes.

This clone was detected a few times. The J gene is TRBJ2-3, the V gene TRBV4-2; no firm D call. This CDR3 has 12 residues. The ends were cut back, 4 bases at V and 3 bases at J, with 5 bases in the middle. Germline V gene lookup returns CDR1 LGHNA and CDR2 YNFKEQ. CDR3 nucleotides: TGTGCCAGCAGCCTAAAGACAGATACGCAGTATTTT. This sequence encodes CASSLKTDTQYF.

This clone was recorded a few times. The rearrangement uses TRBV18 and TRBJ1-5, with D unclear. Germline CDR1 is KGHSH and CDR2 is LQKENI. This CDR3 has 15 residues. The ends were cut back, 3 bases at V and 4 bases at J, with 13 bases in the middle. CDR3 coding DNA: TGTGCCAGCTCACCGGGGAGCTCGGGGAATCAGCCCCAGCATTTT. It is translated as CASSPGSSGNQPQHF. The variable domain in full, with the rest retrieved from reference TRBV18 and TRBJ1-5, is NAGVMQNPRHLVRRRGQEARLRCSPMKGHSHVYWYRQLPEEGLKFMVYLQKENIIDESGMPKERFSAEFPKEGPSILRIQQVVRGDSAAYFCASSPGSSGNQPQHFGDGTRLSIL.

The sample holds a few counts of this clone. The rearrangement links TRBV28 to TRBJ2-2, with D maybe TRBD1 (6 bases). The CDR3 contains 15 residues. Trimming pared 4 bases from V and 0 bases from J, leaving 9 bases between. Germline assignment: CDR1 MDHEN and CDR2 SYDVKM. This CDR3 reads CASSSGAANTGELFF. As DNA, the CDR3 is TGTGCCAGCAGTTCAGGGGCAGCGAACACCGGGGAGCTGTTTTTT.

V and J are TRBV6-6 and TRBJ1-4, with D perhaps TRBD1 (6 bases). The CDR3 spans 14 residues. The V end was cut by 10 bases, the J end by 10 bases, with 22 bases between. The germline V gene encodes CDR1 MNHNY and CDR2 SVGAGI (reference sequence). The CDR3 sequence is CATIQGTGVGKLFF. As DNA, the CDR3 is TGTGCCACCATTCAGGGGACGGGCGTAGGAAAACTGTTTTTT.

The chain carries TRBV7-8 and TRBJ2-5; D is tentatively TRBD1 or TRBD2 (7 bases each). Trimming took 5 bases from V and 5 from J, leaving 18 bases between them. Germline CDR1 is SGHVS and CDR2 is FQNEAQ. This CDR3 spans 15 amino acids. As DNA, the CDR3 is TGTGCCAGCAGCCCCCAGGGGGGGGCGGGGGAGACCCAGTACTTC. Its translation is CASSPQGGAGETQYF. The variable domain in full, with the rest retrieved from reference TRBV7-8 and TRBJ2-5, is GAGVSQSPRYKVAKRGQDVALRCDPISGHVSLFWYQQALGQGPEFLTYFQNEAQLDKSGLPSDRFFAERPEGSVSTLKIQRTQQEDSAVYLCASSPQGGAGETQYFGPGTRLLVL.

The gene calls are TRBV7-2 and TRBJ2-7; perhaps TRBD2 as D (5 bases). V was clipped by 4 bases and J by 4 bases, with 14 bases between them. The CDR3 is made up of 14 amino acids. CDR1 and CDR2 from the germline V gene are SGHTA and FQGNSA. CDR3 nucleotide sequence: TGTGCCAGCAGCTCGGCCTTGGGCGGGTACGAGCAGTACTTC. Translating it yields CASSSALGGYEQYF.

This chain connects TRBV11-1 to TRBJ2-1; possible D gene TRBD2, 7 bases. With 2 bases removed from V and 5 bases from J, the gap between germline ends came to 16 bases. This CDR3 is 16 amino acids long. Germline loops: CDR1 SGHAT, CDR2 FQDESV (reference sequence). The DNA for the CDR3 is TGTGCCAGCAGCTTATTCGCGGGGGCCATAAACAATGAGCAGTTCTTC. Residues: CASSLFAGAINNEQFF.

In its sample, this clone was seen many times. The rearrangement joins TRBV5-1 to TRBJ1-1, with D possibly being TRBD1 (6 bases). The germline V and J ends were trimmed by 0 bases and 4 bases, with 10 bases remaining between them. Germline lookup yields CDR1 SGHRS and CDR2 YFSETQ. The CDR3 has 14 residues. CDR3 coding DNA: TGCGCCAGCAGCTTGGGAACAGGGAGCACTGAAGCTTTCTTT. Its protein is CASSLGTGSTEAFF.

In its sample, this clone was seen a few times. The chain carries TRBV2 and TRBJ2-5; 7 bases fit TRBD2. In germline, CDR1 is SNHLY, CDR2 FYNNEI. Unmatched junction bases numbered 11, after V lost 6 bases and J lost 1 base. CDR3 length equals 16 residues. The CDR3 sequence: CASSGRTWASQETQYF. DNA of the CDR3: TGTGCCAGCAGCGGGAGGACATGGGCCAGCCAAGAGACCCAGTACTTC.

The CDR3 nucleotides read TGTGCCAGCGCTCCGGCGGCTAGCGGAAACACCGGGGAGCTGTTTTTT. As protein: CASAPAASGNTGELFF. This chain connects TRBV7-9 to TRBJ2-2; 7 bases are a match to TRBD2. V dropped 8 bases and J dropped 2; count of bases not matched to a gene: 11. There are 16 residues in the CDR3. Germline V gene data show CDR1 as SEHNR and CDR2 as FQNEAQ (reference sequence). The entire variable domain, with the rest obtained from reference TRBV7-9 and TRBJ2-2, is as follows: DTGVSQNPRHKITKRGQNVTFRCDPISEHNRLYWYRQTLGQGPEFLTYFQNEAQLEKSRLLSDRFSAERPKGSFSTLEIQRTEQGDSAMYLCASAPAASGNTGELFFGEGSRLTVL.

This clone came up a few times. The chain employs TRBV7-9 and TRBJ2-1, with no clear D. The CDR3 covers 9 residues. Germline values: CDR1 SEHNR, CDR2 FQNEAQ (reference sequence). V gave up 11 bases and J gave up 8 bases, with 7 bases separating them. This chain's CDR3 is CAFGHEQFF. The CDR3 DNA follows: TGTGCCTTCGGCCATGAGCAGTTCTTC.

The CDR3 protein is CASSPGTPQGYEQYF. DNA of the CDR3: TGTGCCAGCAGCCCAGGGACTCCGCAGGGCTACGAGCAGTACTTC. The rearrangement uses TRBV5-4 and TRBJ2-7; a weak D match, TRBD2 (6 bases). V was trimmed by 4 bases and J by 3 bases, leaving 17 bases between them. The CDR3 is made up of 15 amino acids. Per the germline V gene, CDR1 is SGHNT and CDR2 is YYREEE (reference sequence).

This clone has at least ten counts. The same CDR3 arises from other DNA sequences in this sample as well. In nucleotides, the CDR3 is TGTGCCAGCAGACGTCGACCACTCTCTGGGGCCAACGTCCTGACTTTC. This sequence encodes CASRRRPLSGANVLTF. The chain is built from TRBV7-2 and TRBJ2-6; D gene unclear. This CDR3 has 16 amino acids. The ends were cut back, 6 bases at V and 0 bases at J, with 12 bases in the middle. Per the germline V gene, CDR1 is SGHTA and CDR2 is FQGNSA.

This clone has only a few counts. The V and J genes are TRBV7-2 and TRBJ1-2, with D perhaps matching TRBD1 (6 bases). V gave up 4 bases and J gave up 4 bases, with 28 bases separating them. Germline lookup yields CDR1 SGHTA and CDR2 FQGNSA. There are 19 residues in the CDR3. CDR3 coding DNA: TGTGCCAGCAGCTCCCCCTCTGCGCAGGGGAGTCAATCGGGCTATGGCTACACCTTC. Translating it yields CASSSPSAQGSQSGYGYTF.

The table lists this clone with a few counts. CDR3 residues: CASGLAEAFF. In DNA form, the CDR3 reads TGTGCCAGCGGGTTGGCTGAAGCTTTCTTT. The chain joins TRBV30 to TRBJ1-1; D is uncertain. CDR3 length equals 10 residues. V gave up 8 bases and J gave up 6 bases, with 10 bases separating them. Germline V lookup: CDR1 GTSNPN, CDR2 SVGIG (reference sequence).

The table lists this clone with a few counts. The DNA is omitted, as the CDR3 cannot be located on it reliably, and the CDR3 follows TCRdb's listing. J is TRBJ2-3 and V is TRBV7-7; the tabulated D call, TRBD1, remains unverified against the DNA. The CDR3 totals 14 residues, both ends included. Looked up from germline, CDR1 is SSHAT and CDR2 is FNYEAQ (reference sequence). The CDR3 protein is CASSFGQGTDTQYF.